The 30 T cell receptor beta chains presented below share a single source sample, sequenced in a study of blood T cells in healthy people across ages. A second PCR of roughly 7 to 11 cycles used a sample-barcoded 5' primer and a J-beta primer mix. TCRdb passed the 5' RACE reads through MiXCR, listing each CDR3 protein once. Among more than 650,000 distinct CDR3 sequences listed, 20% to 25% were seen once. The sequenced material came from blood. The source is an older man in good health.

The V and J genes are TRBV12-3 or TRBV12-4 and TRBJ2-3; D is unresolved. The CDR3 runs 14 residues. Trimming took 2 bases from V and 8 from J, leaving 14 bases between them. Here the CDR3 reads CASSLSTASGTQYF. The CDR3 DNA reads as TGTGCCAGCAGTTTATCAACCGCATCTGGTACGCAGTATTTT.

This clonotype was found a few times. The chain joins TRBV27 to TRBJ2-1; TRBD2 might be the D (7 bases). This CDR3 region has 15 residues. Germline V gene lookup returns CDR1 MNHEY and CDR2 SMNVEV (reference sequence). V dropped 8 bases and J dropped 4 bases, with 18 bases sitting between them. CDR3 DNA: TGTGCCAGCGCGTATGGGGGGGCTGGGTACAATGAGCAGTTCTTC. Its translation is CASAYGGAGYNEQFF.

The chain joins TRBV6-1 to TRBJ2-6; D is undetermined. CDR1 and CDR2 (germline): MNHNS, SASEGT. Trimming took off 5 bases at V and 2 bases at J, with 22 bases between the two ends. This CDR3 has 19 amino acids. Here the CDR3 reads CASSLGRRPPSAGANVLTF. The DNA of the CDR3 is TGTGCCAGCAGTCTTGGACGCCGCCCCCCATCGGCTGGGGCCAACGTCCTGACTTTC.

The V and J genes are TRBV5-6 and TRBJ2-5; D remains ambiguous. This CDR3 is built from 13 residues. Trimming pared 3 bases from V and 4 bases from J, leaving 10 bases between. Per the germline V gene, CDR1 is SGHDT and CDR2 is YYEEEE. Here the CDR3 reads CASSSSGVETQYF. CDR3 coding DNA: TGTGCCAGCAGCTCCTCGGGTGTAGAGACCCAGTACTTC.

CDR3 protein: CSANPEVSDTQYF. DNA of the CDR3: TGCAGTGCTAACCCGGAAGTTTCGGATACGCAGTATTTT. V gene TRBV20-1 combines with J gene TRBJ2-3, with unresolved D. This CDR3 is 13 amino acids long. Trimming took 4 bases from V and 6 from J, leaving 14 bases between them. CDR1 and CDR2 from the germline V gene are DFQATT and SNEGSKA (reference sequence).

J is TRBJ2-7 and V is TRBV5-1, with 10 positions matching TRBD1. Trimming cost V 4 bases and J 2 bases; bases outside gene matches: 6. The CDR3 has 15 residues. Germline CDR1 and CDR2: SGHRS and YFSETQ. The CDR3 sequence is CASSVGQGITYEQYF. The CDR3 nucleotides read TGCGCCAGCAGCGTGGGACAGGGGATCACCTACGAGCAGTACTTC. Drawing the rest from reference TRBV5-1 and TRBJ2-7, the complete variable domain is KAGVTQTPRYLIKTRGQQVTLSCSPISGHRSVSWYQQTPGQGLQFLFEYFSETQRNKGNFPGRFSGRQFSNSRSEMNVSTLELGDSALYLCASSVGQGITYEQYFGPGTRLTVT.

This clonotype was observed once. One end of the junction is discordant with germline, which a read error may explain. CDR3 protein: CASSEFGRLVF. The CDR3 DNA follows: TGTGCCAGCAGTGAGTTCGGGAGGTTGGTCTTC. The gene calls are TRBV6-2 or TRBV6-3 and TRBJ2-1; 7 bases are shared with TRBD2. This CDR3 contains 11 residues. Germline V gene data show CDR1 as MNHEY and CDR2 as SVGEGT.

This rearrangement joins TRBV28 to TRBJ2-7; tentatively, D is TRBD1 (5 bases). V lost 8 bases, J lost 3 bases, and 8 bases lay in between. In germline, CDR1 is MDHEN, CDR2 SYDVKM. CDR3 length equals 11 residues. The CDR3 protein is CASQGVYEQYV. DNA of the CDR3: TGTGCCAGCCAGGGTGTCTACGAGCAGTACGTC.

The V call is TRBV12-3 or TRBV12-4, the J call TRBJ1-1, with D perhaps TRBD1 (6 bases). V lost 5 bases to trimming and J lost 4 bases, with 14 bases between them. There are 14 residues in the CDR3. Here the CDR3 DNA reads TGTGCCAGCAGTCACAGGGAGAGGTCCACTGAAGCTTTCTTT. Amino acid sequence: CASSHRERSTEAFF.

This sequence joins TRBV6-5 and TRBJ1-2, with 12 bases lining up with TRBD1. V dropped 0 bases and J dropped 7; count of bases not matched to a gene: 3. This CDR3 has 15 residues. Germline assignment: CDR1 MNHEY and CDR2 SVGAGI. Here the CDR3 reads CASSYSGTGGIGYTF. The CDR3 nucleotides are TGTGCCAGCAGTTACTCGGGGACAGGGGGCATTGGCTACACCTTC.

Ten or more counts support this clonotype. CDR3 DNA sequence: TGTGCCAGCAGCACTCAGGCGGGGGCAAATGGGAATGAGCAGTTCTTC. This sequence encodes CASSTQAGANGNEQFF. This chain links TRBV12-3 or TRBV12-4 with TRBJ2-1; the D gene is possibly TRBD2 (7 bases). This CDR3 has 16 residues. Trimming removed 6 bases from V and 7 bases from J, with 22 bases in between.

This clonotype was counted a single time. The chain uses TRBV28 and TRBJ2-2; D is undetermined. CDR3 length equals 13 residues. Trimming stripped 6 bases from V and 4 bases from J, with 9 bases between. Germline V gives CDR1 MDHEN, CDR2 SYDVKM. As DNA, the CDR3 is TGTGCCAGCAGCCTAATTCCCACCGGGGAGCTGTTTTTT. Translation: CASSLIPTGELFF.

There are a few counts of this clonotype. This chain connects TRBV6-6 to TRBJ2-5; weak D call: TRBD2 (5 bases). The assigned J gene may be wrong: the sequence end matches TRBJ2-7 better. The germline V gene encodes CDR1 MNHNY and CDR2 SVGAGI (reference sequence). This CDR3 is 13 amino acids long. CDR3 protein: CASWGDSSYEQYV. The CDR3 DNA follows: TGTGCCAGCTGGGGAGACTCCTCCTACGAGCAGTACGTC.

This sequence joins TRBV20-1 and TRBJ1-2; a possible D gene is TRBD1 (5 bases). The germline gives CDR1 DFQATT, CDR2 SNEGSKA (reference sequence). The V gene lost 1 base and the J gene lost 5 bases, with 20 bases spanning the gap. The CDR3 consists of 16 residues. The CDR3 bases are TGCAGTGCTAGAGGTCAGGGCAGACTCAAAGGGTATGGCTACACCTTC. Translating gives CSARGQGRLKGYGYTF.

The chain combines TRBV7-8 with TRBJ1-1, with D maybe TRBD1 (5 bases). Germline CDR1 SGHVS, CDR2 FQNEAQ. V shed 5 bases and J shed 0 bases, with 19 bases lying between them. The CDR3 has 17 residues. DNA for the CDR3: TGTGCCAGCAGCGGTTTAGGGGCCACGCGTCTGAACACTGAAGCTTTCTTT. Its translation: CASSGLGATRLNTEAFF.

The chain has TRBV27 and TRBJ2-1; tentative D call: TRBD2 (5 bases). V was trimmed by 6 bases and J by 5 bases, leaving 20 bases between them. The CDR3 extends over 16 amino acids. Germline V gene data show CDR1 as MNHEY and CDR2 as SMNVEV (reference sequence). The chain's CDR3 is CASSPISGMGNNEQFF. CDR3 DNA sequence: TGTGCCAGCAGCCCTATCAGCGGTATGGGGAACAATGAGCAGTTCTTC.

The V call is TRBV5-6, the J call TRBJ2-5; 8 nucleotides match TRBD2. The closer fit of TRBJ2-1 to the DNA end suggests the J call may be wrong. The germline CDR1 and CDR2 sequences are SGHDT and YYEEEE. CDR3 size: 17 residues. The CDR3 nucleotides read TGTGCCAGCAGCTTGAGGGCCCTAGCGGGTGGTTACAATGAGCAGTTCTTC. Translating gives CASSLRALAGGYNEQFF.

This clonotype was picked up a small number of times. The chain combines TRBV5-5 with TRBJ2-2; no firm D call. Germline V gene lookup returns CDR1 SGHKS and CDR2 YYEKEE (reference sequence). The CDR3 runs 16 residues. Deletions cut 3 bases from V and 0 bases from J, with 12 bases between. CDR3 in amino acids: CASSSRHPANTGELFF. CDR3 coding DNA: TGTGCCAGCAGCTCGAGACACCCCGCGAACACCGGGGAGCTGTTTTTT.

Only a few counts were recorded for this clonotype. The V and J genes are TRBV3-1 and TRBJ2-5, with a possible D match to TRBD2 (5 bases). CDR1 is LGHDT, CDR2 YNNKEL, per germline (reference sequence). Trimming pared 0 bases from V and 3 bases from J, leaving 23 bases between. The length of the CDR3 is 19 residues. The CDR3 DNA is TGTGCCAGCAGCCAAGAAGGAGAGGGCAGCAAGAGACCCAAAGAGACCCAGTACTTC. Translated, it gives CASSQEGEGSKRPKETQYF.

This clonotype turned up a few times. The V and J genes are TRBV7-2 and TRBJ2-3, with 8 bases identical to TRBD2. The germline gives CDR1 SGHTA, CDR2 FQGNSA. Trimming at V came to 7 bases and at J to 4 bases, leaving 10 bases not matched to a gene. The CDR3 sequence is 15 residues long. The CDR3 here is CASMSRAGVPDTQYF. The DNA of the CDR3 is TGTGCCAGCATGAGTCGAGCGGGAGTGCCAGATACGCAGTATTTT. Supplemented by reference TRBV7-2 and TRBJ2-3, the full variable domain reads GAGVSQSPSNKVTEKGKDVELRCDPISGHTALYWYRQSLGQGLEFLIYFQGNSAPDKSGLPSDRFSAERTGGSVSTLTIQRTQQEDSAVYLCASMSRAGVPDTQYFGPGTRLTVL.

This clonotype was seen ten or more times. The chain is built from TRBV6-6 and TRBJ1-6; the match to TRBD1 covers 11 bases. The V gene end was trimmed by 2 bases and the J gene end by 6 bases; junction bases not matched to a gene: 9. This CDR3 has 18 residues. Germline V gene lookup returns CDR1 MNHNY and CDR2 SVGAGI (reference sequence). For the CDR3, the DNA is TGTGCCAGCAGTTACCCACCGGACAGGGGGCCATTTAATTCACCCCTCCACTTT. This encodes CASSYPPDRGPFNSPLHF.

This clonotype has a handful of counts. V and J are TRBV5-1 and TRBJ1-1; D is undetermined. V lost 4 bases to trimming and J lost 4 bases, with 17 bases between them. Germline assignment: CDR1 SGHRS and CDR2 YFSETQ. This CDR3 is built from 15 residues. DNA of the CDR3: TGCGCCAGCAGCACAACGGGGAGCCGGGGCACTGAAGCTTTCTTT. Residues: CASSTTGSRGTEAFF.

The genes are TRBV20-1 and TRBJ2-3; D not certain. The CDR3 contains 12 residues. V lost 3 bases, J lost 2 bases, and 6 bases lay in between. Germline CDR1 reads DFQATT; CDR2 reads SNEGSKA (reference sequence). The CDR3 DNA follows: TGCAGTGCTAGCGGAAACACAGATACGCAGTATTTT. This codes for CSASGNTDTQYF.

This clonotype has only a few counts. CDR3 coding DNA: TGTGCCACTAGCCCCCACCCCAACTATGAGCAGTTCTTC. Translating gives CATSPHPNYEQFF. The chain is built from TRBV24-1 and TRBJ2-5; D is undetermined. TRBJ2-1 matches the DNA end more closely, so the J call is doubtful. Germline CDR1 and CDR2: KGHDR and SFDVKD. The CDR3 sequence is 13 residues long.

V usage is TRBV24-1 and J usage is TRBJ2-1; possible D gene TRBD1, 5 bases. Germline V gene data show CDR1 as KGHDR and CDR2 as SFDVKD. This CDR3 contains 16 residues. Trimming took off 2 bases at V and 2 bases at J, with 12 bases between the two ends. In DNA form, the CDR3 reads TGTGCCACCAGTGATTCACCAAGGGGTGCCTACAATGAGCAGTTCTTC. Translation: CATSDSPRGAYNEQFF.

Points on this clonotype: A clone one base away is much larger, so this may be a read error. This sequence joins TRBV2 and TRBJ2-1, with D uncertain. The DNA end is a closer match to TRBJ2-7, so the J assignment may be wrong. The V gene's germline CDR1 is SNHLY and CDR2 FYNNEI. The CDR3 has 17 amino acids. CDR3 sequence reads: CASSVEHSSRTNYEQYF. The CDR3 DNA follows: TGTGCCAGCAGTGTAGAGCATTCGTCTCGGACGAACTACGAGCAGTACTTC.

V usage is TRBV28 and J usage is TRBJ2-1, with D possibly TRBD1 on 6 matching bases. CDR1 MDHEN and CDR2 SYDVKM come from the germline V gene. CDR3 length: 16 residues. V was pared by 6 bases and J by 0 bases, with 15 bases between. CDR3 sequence (DNA): TGTGCCAGCAGCAACATTGAACAGGGCTCCTACAATGAGCAGTTCTTC. Translation gives CASSNIEQGSYNEQFF.

This clonotype has ten or more counts. The chain combines TRBV30 with TRBJ1-1; D remains unclear. This CDR3 is 16 amino acids long. V was trimmed by 2 bases and J by 0 bases, leaving 16 bases between them. Germline assignment: CDR1 GTSNPN and CDR2 SVGIG (reference sequence). CDR3 loop: CAWSNREFGMNTEAFF. Written as DNA, the CDR3 is TGTGCCTGGAGTAATAGGGAATTCGGGATGAACACTGAAGCTTTCTTT.

This clonotype has just a few counts. The chain recombines TRBV5-1 with TRBJ2-5, with 8 bases that match TRBD2. With 4 bases clipped from V and 5 bases from J, the junction kept 7 bases outside the gene matches. Germline lookup yields CDR1 SGHRS and CDR2 YFSETQ. CDR3 size: 14 residues. The CDR3 sequence: CASSAGLVGETQYF. The CDR3 DNA sequence: TGCGCCAGCAGCGCGGGACTAGTGGGGGAGACCCAGTACTTC.

This clonotype was seen more than once but under ten times. The chain's CDR3 is CASRDTLGLAANTGELFF. In nucleotides, the CDR3 is TGTGCCAGCAGAGATACTCTAGGACTAGCGGCGAACACCGGGGAGCTGTTTTTT. The chain couples TRBV3-1 to TRBJ2-2; 10 positions match TRBD2. V shed 6 bases and J 0 bases; nucleotides not matched to a gene: 10. The germline V gene encodes CDR1 LGHDT and CDR2 YNNKEL (reference sequence). The CDR3 contains 18 residues.